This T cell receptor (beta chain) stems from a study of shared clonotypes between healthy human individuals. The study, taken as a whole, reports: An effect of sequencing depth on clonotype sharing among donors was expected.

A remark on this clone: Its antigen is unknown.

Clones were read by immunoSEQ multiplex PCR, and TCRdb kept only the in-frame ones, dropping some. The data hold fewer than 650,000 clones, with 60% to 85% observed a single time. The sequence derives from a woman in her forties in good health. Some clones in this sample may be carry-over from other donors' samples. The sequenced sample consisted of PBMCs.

DNA for the CDR3: TGTGCCAGTAGTATGGGGTACGAGCAGTACTTC. Encoded protein: CASSMGYEQYF. The J gene is TRBJ2-7, the V gene TRBV19; no clear D gene. This CDR3 has 11 residues. From germline, CDR1 is LNHDA and CDR2 SQIVND (reference sequence). V was pared by 3 bases and J by 4 bases, with 4 bases between.